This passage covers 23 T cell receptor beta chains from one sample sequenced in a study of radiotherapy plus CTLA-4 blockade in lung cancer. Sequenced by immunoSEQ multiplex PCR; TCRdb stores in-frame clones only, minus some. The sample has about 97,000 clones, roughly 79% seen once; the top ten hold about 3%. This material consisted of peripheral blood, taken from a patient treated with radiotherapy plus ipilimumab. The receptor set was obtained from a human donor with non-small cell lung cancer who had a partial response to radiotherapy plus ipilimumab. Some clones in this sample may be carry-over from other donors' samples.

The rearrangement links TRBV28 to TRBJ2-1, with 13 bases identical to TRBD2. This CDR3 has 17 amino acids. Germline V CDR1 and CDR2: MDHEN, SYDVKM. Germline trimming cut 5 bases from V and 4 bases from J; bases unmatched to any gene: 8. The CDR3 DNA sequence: TGTGCCAGCAGTACGGGGACTAGCGGGGCGAGATACAATGAGCAGTTCTTC. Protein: CASSTGTSGARYNEQFF.

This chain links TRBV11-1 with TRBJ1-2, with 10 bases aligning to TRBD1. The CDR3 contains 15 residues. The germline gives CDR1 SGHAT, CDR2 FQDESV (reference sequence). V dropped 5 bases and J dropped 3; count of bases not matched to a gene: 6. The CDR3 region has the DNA TGTGCCAGCAGCGCACGACAGGGGGCAGACTATGGCTACACCTTC. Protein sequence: CASSARQGADYGYTF.

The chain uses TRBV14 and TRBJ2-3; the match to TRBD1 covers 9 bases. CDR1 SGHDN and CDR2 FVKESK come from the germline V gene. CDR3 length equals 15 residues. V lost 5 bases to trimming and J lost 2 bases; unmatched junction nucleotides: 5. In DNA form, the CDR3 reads TGTGCCAGCAGCGAAAGGACAGGGGCCACAGATACGCAGTATTTT. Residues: CASSERTGATDTQYF.

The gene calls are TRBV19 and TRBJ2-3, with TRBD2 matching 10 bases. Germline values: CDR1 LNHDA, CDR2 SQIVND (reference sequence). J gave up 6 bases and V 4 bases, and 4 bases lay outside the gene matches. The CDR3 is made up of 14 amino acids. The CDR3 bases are TGTGCCAGTAGTAGTAGCGGGGGGCATGATACGCAGTATTTT. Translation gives CASSSSGGHDTQYF.

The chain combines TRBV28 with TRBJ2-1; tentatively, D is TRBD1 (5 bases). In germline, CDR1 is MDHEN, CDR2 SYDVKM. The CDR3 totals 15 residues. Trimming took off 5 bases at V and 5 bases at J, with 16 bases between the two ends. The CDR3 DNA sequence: TGTGCCAGCAGTACGACAGCCGATTGGGACAATGAGCAGTTCTTC. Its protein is CASSTTADWDNEQFF.

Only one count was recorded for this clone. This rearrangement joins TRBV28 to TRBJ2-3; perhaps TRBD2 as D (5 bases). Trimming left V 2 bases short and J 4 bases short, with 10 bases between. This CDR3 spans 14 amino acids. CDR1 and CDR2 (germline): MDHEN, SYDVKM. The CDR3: CASSLLLASDTQYF. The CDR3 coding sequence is TGTGCCAGCAGTTTACTCTTAGCGTCAGATACGCAGTATTTT.

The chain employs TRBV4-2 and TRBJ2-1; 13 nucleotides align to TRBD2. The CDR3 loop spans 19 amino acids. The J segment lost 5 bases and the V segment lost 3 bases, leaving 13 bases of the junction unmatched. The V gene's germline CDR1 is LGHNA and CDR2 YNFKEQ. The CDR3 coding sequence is TGTGCCAGCAGCCAGGATCCGGGACTAGCGGGGTCCATCGACAATGAGCAGTTCTTC. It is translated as CASSQDPGLAGSIDNEQFF.

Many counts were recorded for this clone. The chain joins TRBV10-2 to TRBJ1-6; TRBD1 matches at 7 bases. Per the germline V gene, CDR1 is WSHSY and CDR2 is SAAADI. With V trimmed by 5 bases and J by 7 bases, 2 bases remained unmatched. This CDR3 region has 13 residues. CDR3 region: CASSTDRNSPLHF. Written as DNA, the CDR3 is TGCGCCAGCAGTACGGACAGGAATTCACCCCTCCACTTT.

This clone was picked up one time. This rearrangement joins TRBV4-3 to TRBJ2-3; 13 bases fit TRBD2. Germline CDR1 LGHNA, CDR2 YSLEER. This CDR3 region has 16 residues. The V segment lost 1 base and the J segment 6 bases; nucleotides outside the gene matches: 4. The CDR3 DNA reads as TGCGCCAGCAGCCAAGGACTAGCGGGGGGTCGTGATACGCAGTATTTT. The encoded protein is CASSQGLAGGRDTQYF.

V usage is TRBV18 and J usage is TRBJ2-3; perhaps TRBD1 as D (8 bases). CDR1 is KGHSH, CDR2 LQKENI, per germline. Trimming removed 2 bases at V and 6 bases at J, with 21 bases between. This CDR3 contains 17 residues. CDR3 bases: TGTGCCAGCTCACCATTCCCCGGACAGGGAGGGAAGGATACGCAGTATTTT. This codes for CASSPFPGQGGKDTQYF.

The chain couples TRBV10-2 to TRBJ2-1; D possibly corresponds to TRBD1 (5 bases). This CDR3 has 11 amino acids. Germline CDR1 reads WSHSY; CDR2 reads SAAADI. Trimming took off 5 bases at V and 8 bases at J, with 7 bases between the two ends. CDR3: CASSQGHEQFF. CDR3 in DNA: TGCGCCAGCAGTCAGGGCCATGAGCAGTTCTTC.

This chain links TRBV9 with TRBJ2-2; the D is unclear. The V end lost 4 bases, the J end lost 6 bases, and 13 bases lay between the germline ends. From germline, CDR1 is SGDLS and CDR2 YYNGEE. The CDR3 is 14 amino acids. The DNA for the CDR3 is TGTGCCAGCAGCCCCCACTTGGGCGCCGGGGAGCTGTTTTTT. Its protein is CASSPHLGAGELFF.

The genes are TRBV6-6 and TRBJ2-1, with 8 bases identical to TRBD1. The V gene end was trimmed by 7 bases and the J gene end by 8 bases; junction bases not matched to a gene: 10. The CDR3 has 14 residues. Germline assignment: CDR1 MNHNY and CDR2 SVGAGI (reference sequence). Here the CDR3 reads CASTRDRQDDEQFF. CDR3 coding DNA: TGTGCCAGCACGCGGGACAGGCAGGACGATGAGCAGTTCTTC.

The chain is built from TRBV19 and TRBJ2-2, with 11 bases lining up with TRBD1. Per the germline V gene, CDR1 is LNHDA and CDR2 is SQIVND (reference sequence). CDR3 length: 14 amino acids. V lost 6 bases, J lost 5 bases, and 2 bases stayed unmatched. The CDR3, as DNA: TGTGCCAGTAGAGGACAGGGGGCGACCGGGGAGCTGTTTTTT. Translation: CASRGQGATGELFF.

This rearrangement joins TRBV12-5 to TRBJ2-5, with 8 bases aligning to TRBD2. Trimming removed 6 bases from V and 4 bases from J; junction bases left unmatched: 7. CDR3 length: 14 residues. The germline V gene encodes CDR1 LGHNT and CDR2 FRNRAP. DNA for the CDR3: TGTGCTAGTGGCCCGACGGGGGGGGTAGAGACCCAGTACTTC. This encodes CASGPTGGVETQYF.

The CDR3 loop reads CASSFDPGQIYNEQFF. The CDR3 bases are TGCGCCAGCAGCTTTGACCCGGGACAGATATACAATGAGCAGTTCTTC. V is TRBV5-1 and J is TRBJ2-1, with TRBD1 matching 7 bases. Trimming cost V 2 bases and J 4 bases; bases outside gene matches: 9. This CDR3 has 16 amino acids. Germline V gene lookup returns CDR1 SGHRS and CDR2 YFSETQ. Full variable domain (missing parts from reference TRBV5-1 and TRBJ2-1): KAGVTQTPRYLIKTRGQQVTLSCSPISGHRSVSWYQQTPGQGLQFLFEYFSETQRNKGNFPGRFSGRQFSNSRSEMNVSTLELGDSALYLCASSFDPGQIYNEQFFGPGTRLTVL.

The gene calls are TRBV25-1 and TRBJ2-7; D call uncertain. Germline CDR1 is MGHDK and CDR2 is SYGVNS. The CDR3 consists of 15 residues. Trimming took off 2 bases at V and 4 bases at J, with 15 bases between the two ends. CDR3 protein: CASSETASIRYEQYF. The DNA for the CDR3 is TGTGCCAGCAGTGAAACGGCTAGTATTAGGTACGAGCAGTACTTC.

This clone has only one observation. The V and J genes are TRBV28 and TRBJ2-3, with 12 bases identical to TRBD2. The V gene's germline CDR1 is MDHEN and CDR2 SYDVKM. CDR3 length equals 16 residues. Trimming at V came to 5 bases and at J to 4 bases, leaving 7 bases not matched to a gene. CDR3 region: CASSLAGGPRADTQYF. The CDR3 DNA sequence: TGTGCCAGCAGTCTAGCGGGGGGGCCTAGGGCAGATACGCAGTATTTT. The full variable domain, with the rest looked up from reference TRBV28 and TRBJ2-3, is DVKVTQSSRYLVKRTGEKVFLECVQDMDHENMFWYRQDPGLGLRLIYFSYDVKMKEKGDIPEGYSVSREKKERFSLILESASTNQTSMYLCASSLAGGPRADTQYFGPGTRLTVL.

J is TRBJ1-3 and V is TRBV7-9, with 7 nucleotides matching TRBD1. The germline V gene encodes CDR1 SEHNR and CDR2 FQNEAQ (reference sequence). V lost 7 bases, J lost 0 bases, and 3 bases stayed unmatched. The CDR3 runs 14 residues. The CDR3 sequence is CASNRDSSGNTIYF. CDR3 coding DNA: TGTGCCAGCAACCGGGACAGCTCTGGAAACACCATATATTTT.

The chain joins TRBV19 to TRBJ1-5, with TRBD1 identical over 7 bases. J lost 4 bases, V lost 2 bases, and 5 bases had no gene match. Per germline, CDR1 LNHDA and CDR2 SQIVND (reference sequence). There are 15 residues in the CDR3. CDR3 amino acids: CASSIRDSTNQPQHF. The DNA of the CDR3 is TGTGCCAGTAGTATAAGGGACAGCACTAATCAGCCCCAGCATTTT.

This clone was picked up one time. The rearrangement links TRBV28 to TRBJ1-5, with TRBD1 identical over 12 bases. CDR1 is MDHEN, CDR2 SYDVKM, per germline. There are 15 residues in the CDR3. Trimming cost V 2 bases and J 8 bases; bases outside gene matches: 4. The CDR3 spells CASSLVGTGGKPQHF. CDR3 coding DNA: TGTGCCAGCAGTTTAGTTGGGACAGGGGGCAAGCCCCAGCATTTT.

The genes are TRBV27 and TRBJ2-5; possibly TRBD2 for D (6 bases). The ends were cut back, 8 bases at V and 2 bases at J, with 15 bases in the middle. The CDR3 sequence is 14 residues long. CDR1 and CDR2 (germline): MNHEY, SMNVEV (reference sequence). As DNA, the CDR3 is TGTGCCAGCCAGGAACGGGGGAGACAAGAGACCCAGTACTTC. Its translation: CASQERGRQETQYF.

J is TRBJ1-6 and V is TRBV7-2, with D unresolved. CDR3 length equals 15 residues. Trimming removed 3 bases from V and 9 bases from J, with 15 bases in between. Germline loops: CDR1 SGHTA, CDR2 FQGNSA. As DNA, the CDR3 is TGTGCCAGCAGCTTCGAGTCCCTTACCGGTTCACCCCTCCACTTT. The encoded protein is CASSFESLTGSPLHF. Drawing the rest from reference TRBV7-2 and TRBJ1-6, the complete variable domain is GAGVSQSPSNKVTEKGKDVELRCDPISGHTALYWYRQSLGQGLEFLIYFQGNSAPDKSGLPSDRFSAERTGGSVSTLTIQRTQQEDSAVYLCASSFESLTGSPLHFGNGTRLTVT.